The next 26 T cell receptor beta chains were all read from a single sample in a study of human T cells and chemical hapten exposure. Specified time point: patch test 2, 6 weeks after DPC sensitization. As for treatment: therapeutic diphenylcyclopropenone sensitization with weekly scalp DPC. One entry per CDR3 protein results from TCRdb running MiXCR on the RACE reads. This sample yields roughly 140,000 distinct CDR3 sequences, of which approximately 10% are seen a single time; approximately 1.3% belongs to the top ten. The sample here was whole blood, taken in connection with sensitization to the hapten diphenylcyclopropenone (DPC). The receptors were sampled from a woman between 45 and 60 years old with alopecia areata. Some clones in this sample may be carry-over from other donors' samples.

The sample holds a few counts of this clonotype. This sequence joins TRBV10-1 and TRBJ2-2; 7 bases are a match to TRBD1. The CDR3 has 14 residues. The germline V gene has CDR1 WNHNN and CDR2 SYGVQD (reference sequence). This chain's CDR3 is CASRGTVNTGELFF. CDR3 DNA sequence: TGCGCGAGTCGTGGGACAGTGAACACCGGGGAGCTGTTTTTT.

This clonotype was observed a handful of times. This chain connects TRBV29-1 to TRBJ2-7; D is uncertain. Germline lookup yields CDR1 SQVTM and CDR2 ANQGSEA. This CDR3 has 13 amino acids. The V gene lost 4 bases and the J gene lost 6 bases, with 16 bases spanning the gap. In DNA, the CDR3 is TGCAGCGTTGGAGGTCGCCTGGGCCCCGAGCAGTACTTC. It codes for CSVGGRLGPEQYF.

V is TRBV2 and J is TRBJ2-3; 8 bases match TRBD2. V was pared by 1 base and J by 0 bases, with 3 bases of the junction left unmatched. There are 16 residues in the CDR3. Germline CDR1 SNHLY, CDR2 FYNNEI. The CDR3 is CASSEGQRGSTDTQYF. The CDR3 nucleotides read TGTGCCAGCAGTGAAGGACAGCGGGGGAGCACAGATACGCAGTATTTT.

This clonotype was observed many times. This sequence joins TRBV18 and TRBJ1-1; 9 nucleotides match TRBD1. The V and J ends lost 3 bases and 10 bases, in that order; junction bases with no gene match: 6. Germline V gene lookup returns CDR1 KGHSH and CDR2 LQKENI. This CDR3 is 13 amino acids long. This CDR3 is CASSPGQGLGAFF. CDR3 DNA: TGTGCCAGCTCACCGGGACAGGGATTAGGAGCTTTCTTT.

The chain is built from TRBV7-2 and TRBJ2-1; perhaps TRBD1 as D (6 bases). The germline V and J ends were trimmed by 5 bases and 8 bases, with 10 bases remaining between them. Germline loops: CDR1 SGHTA, CDR2 FQGNSA. This CDR3 is built from 12 residues. The CDR3 protein is CASSKNRDEQFF. CDR3 bases: TGTGCCAGCAGCAAAAACAGGGATGAGCAGTTCTTC.

This clonotype was seen more than once but under ten times. The gene calls are TRBV4-3 and TRBJ2-3; 13 positions match TRBD2. The CDR3 is 20 amino acids. Germline V lookup: CDR1 LGHNA, CDR2 YSLEER. The V gene end was trimmed by 8 bases and the J gene end by 4 bases; junction bases not matched to a gene: 21. The DNA of the CDR3 is TGCGCCAGCTCCCCCAACTGGTGGACTAGCGGGAGCCGGCCGCCAGATACGCAGTATTTT. This gives the protein CASSPNWWTSGSRPPDTQYF.

This chain connects TRBV12-3 or TRBV12-4 to TRBJ2-5; 9 nucleotides agree with TRBD2. There are 15 residues in the CDR3. After removal of 7 bases from V and 4 bases from J, the junction contained 10 bases not matched to a gene. This CDR3 reads CASTRSGSYSETQYF. DNA of the CDR3: TGTGCCAGCACCCGTAGCGGGAGTTATTCAGAGACCCAGTACTTC.

V usage is TRBV6-2 or TRBV6-3 and J usage is TRBJ2-6, with 11 bases identical to TRBD1. With 6 bases clipped from V and 1 base from J, the junction kept 11 bases outside the gene matches. CDR1 MNHEY and CDR2 SVGEGT come from the germline V gene. The CDR3 totals 19 residues. CDR3: CASSLGLGQGASGANVLTF. CDR3 DNA: TGTGCCAGCAGCCTCGGGCTCGGACAGGGGGCGTCTGGGGCCAACGTCCTGACTTTC.

The V gene is TRBV3-1, the J gene TRBJ2-7; D is unclear. Germline lookup yields CDR1 LGHDT and CDR2 YNNKEL (reference sequence). The CDR3 runs to 12 residues. The germline V and J ends were trimmed by 8 bases and 2 bases, with 10 bases remaining between them. The CDR3 sequence is CASGSPTYEQYF. CDR3 sequence (DNA): TGTGCCAGCGGAAGCCCTACCTACGAGCAGTACTTC.

This clonotype was observed a few times. This chain links TRBV20-1 with TRBJ1-1; unclear D gene. Germline lookup yields CDR1 DFQATT and CDR2 SNEGSKA (reference sequence). Trimming took 6 bases from V and 4 from J, leaving 12 bases between them. CDR3 length equals 12 residues. Here the CDR3 DNA reads TGCAGTGCCGTACGACTGGGCACTGAAGCTTTCTTT. It is translated as CSAVRLGTEAFF.

V is TRBV27 and J is TRBJ1-5, with D possibly being TRBD1 (6 bases). The V end lost 3 bases, the J end lost 0 bases, and 12 bases lay between the germline ends. The CDR3 totals 16 residues. Germline CDR1 reads MNHEY; CDR2 reads SMNVEV (reference sequence). CDR3: CASSFRTAYSNQPQHF. DNA for the CDR3: TGTGCCAGCAGTTTTAGGACAGCTTATAGCAATCAGCCCCAGCATTTT.

This clonotype was seen a handful of times. The J gene is TRBJ2-7, the V gene TRBV20-1, with D unresolved. There are 14 residues in the CDR3. CDR1 and CDR2 (germline): DFQATT, SNEGSKA (reference sequence). V dropped 3 bases and J dropped 3 bases, with 15 bases sitting between them. The CDR3 region is CSASQTQAVYEQYF. The CDR3 nucleotides are TGCAGTGCTAGTCAGACTCAGGCCGTCTACGAGCAGTACTTC.

There are a few counts of this clonotype. The chain combines TRBV5-5 with TRBJ2-5; maybe TRBD2 (5 bases). The CDR3 has 15 amino acids. V lost 4 bases, J lost 2 bases, and 15 bases lay in between. Germline lookup yields CDR1 SGHKS and CDR2 YYEKEE (reference sequence). The CDR3 region has the DNA TGTGCCAGCAGCCTGGTAACGACTATTCAAGAGACCCAGTACTTC. Translating it yields CASSLVTTIQETQYF.

This clonotype turned up a few times. The V call is TRBV5-1, the J call TRBJ2-7; a possible D gene is TRBD2 (5 bases). The germline V gene encodes CDR1 SGHRS and CDR2 YFSETQ. The CDR3 extends over 12 amino acids. The ends were cut back, 7 bases at V and 6 bases at J, with 14 bases in the middle. The CDR3 nucleotides are TGCGCCAGCTCCACTGAGGGTCTCGAGCAGTACTTC. Amino acids: CASSTEGLEQYF.

This clonotype showed up just a few times. V is TRBV28 and J is TRBJ1-1; D gene ambiguous. The V gene lost 5 bases and the J gene lost 5 bases, with 12 bases spanning the gap. The CDR3 is 13 amino acids. Per the germline V gene, CDR1 is MDHEN and CDR2 is SYDVKM. The CDR3: CASSLPTGTEAFF. The DNA of the CDR3 is TGTGCCAGCAGTCTGCCAACGGGGACTGAAGCTTTCTTT.

In regard to this clonotype: With a much larger clone just one base away, this may be a read error. This chain joins TRBV7-2 and TRBJ2-1; the D is unclear. CDR1 is SGHTA and CDR2 is FQGNSA in the germline V gene. This CDR3 has 15 amino acids. CDR3 amino acids: CASSLSVSSYNKQFF. The DNA of the CDR3 is TGTGCCAGCAGCTTATCCGTCAGCTCCTACAATAAGCAGTTCTTC.

This clonotype was recorded many times. The chain has TRBV20-1 and TRBJ2-2, with 10 bases matching TRBD1. Germline V CDR1 and CDR2: DFQATT, SNEGSKA (reference sequence). After removal of 6 bases from V and 7 bases from J, the junction contained 5 bases not matched to a gene. The CDR3 loop spans 13 amino acids. The CDR3 bases are TGCAGTGCCCCCGACAGGGGGCTCGGGGAGCTGTTTTTT. Its translation: CSAPDRGLGELFF.

This clonotype showed up just a few times. The chain combines TRBV13 with TRBJ2-3, with D maybe TRBD2 (6 bases). Germline V gene lookup returns CDR1 PRHDT and CDR2 FYEKMQ (reference sequence). The V end was cut by 0 bases, the J end by 8 bases, with 15 bases between. CDR3 size: 15 residues. As DNA, the CDR3 is TGTGCCAGCAGCTTAGGCGGTACGGGAGACGGTACGCAGTATTTT. Its translation: CASSLGGTGDGTQYF.

This clonotype was detected only a few times. CDR3 in DNA: TGCAGTGCTAGAGACCCGGCCAGACTAGCGGGAGGGGAGCAGTACTTC. Residues: CSARDPARLAGGEQYF. The chain uses TRBV20-1 and TRBJ2-7; 14 bases fit TRBD2. From germline, CDR1 is DFQATT and CDR2 SNEGSKA (reference sequence). This CDR3 spans 16 amino acids. J lost 7 bases, V lost 0 bases, and 8 bases had no gene match.

This clonotype was seen more than once but under ten times. CDR3: CASSYDGAPNYGYTF. CDR3 bases: TGTGCCAGCAGTTACGACGGGGCTCCTAACTATGGCTACACCTTC. The chain uses TRBV6-5 and TRBJ1-2; D may be TRBD1 (5 bases). Trimming took off 2 bases at V and 0 bases at J, with 10 bases between the two ends. Germline lookup yields CDR1 MNHEY and CDR2 SVGAGI. CDR3 length equals 15 residues.

CDR3 bases: TGTGCCAGCAGCCAGATAGATACGCAGTATTTT. Residues: CASSQIDTQYF. This rearrangement joins TRBV3-1 to TRBJ2-3; D gene ambiguous. The CDR3 totals 11 residues. Germline CDR1 reads LGHDT; CDR2 reads YNNKEL (reference sequence). V dropped 3 bases and J dropped 5 bases, with 3 bases sitting between them.

This clonotype appeared a few times. This chain uses TRBV6-2 or TRBV6-3 with TRBJ2-7, with 10 bases matching TRBD1. Trimming at V came to 7 bases and at J to 2 bases, leaving 5 bases not matched to a gene. Germline CDR1 MNHEY, CDR2 SVGEGT. The CDR3 runs 14 residues. The CDR3 loop is CASTPDRGTYEQYF. As DNA, the CDR3 is TGTGCCAGCACCCCGGACAGGGGGACCTACGAGCAGTACTTC.

The gene calls are TRBV7-2 and TRBJ2-5; TRBD2 might be the D (5 bases). Trimming removed 1 base from V and 2 bases from J, with 17 bases in between. This CDR3 is 17 amino acids long. Germline lookup yields CDR1 SGHTA and CDR2 FQGNSA. CDR3 DNA sequence: TGTGCCAGCAGCTTAGTGGGCCCTGGACTGGCACAAGAGACCCAGTACTTC. This codes for CASSLVGPGLAQETQYF.

This clonotype was seen ten or more times. The rearrangement joins TRBV2 to TRBJ1-5; a possible D gene is TRBD1 (5 bases). V was trimmed by 5 bases and J by 6 bases, leaving 14 bases between them. The CDR3 extends over 14 amino acids. Germline assignment: CDR1 SNHLY and CDR2 FYNNEI. The CDR3 region has the DNA TGTGCCAGCAGTAGACAGAATTCACCTCAGCCCCAGCATTTT. Its translation is CASSRQNSPQPQHF.

Only a few counts were recorded for this clonotype. This chain connects TRBV6-6 to TRBJ1-4, with D possibly being TRBD1 (5 bases). Germline V lookup: CDR1 MNHNY, CDR2 SVGAGI (reference sequence). Trimming shortened V by 5 bases and J by 6 bases, and 13 bases separated the two germline ends. This CDR3 comprises 14 residues. In DNA form, the CDR3 reads TGTGCCAGCAGTCAGGGACTGCCTGATGAAAAACTGTTTTTT. It specifies CASSQGLPDEKLFF.

V usage is TRBV6-1 and J usage is TRBJ2-3, with TRBD2 as a possible D gene (6 bases). The CDR3 is 14 amino acids. Germline lookup yields CDR1 MNHNS and CDR2 SASEGT. The ends were cut back, 7 bases at V and 2 bases at J, with 13 bases in the middle. The CDR3 DNA reads as TGTGCCAGCACAGAGCGGGTTTTCACAGATACGCAGTATTTT. It encodes CASTERVFTDTQYF.